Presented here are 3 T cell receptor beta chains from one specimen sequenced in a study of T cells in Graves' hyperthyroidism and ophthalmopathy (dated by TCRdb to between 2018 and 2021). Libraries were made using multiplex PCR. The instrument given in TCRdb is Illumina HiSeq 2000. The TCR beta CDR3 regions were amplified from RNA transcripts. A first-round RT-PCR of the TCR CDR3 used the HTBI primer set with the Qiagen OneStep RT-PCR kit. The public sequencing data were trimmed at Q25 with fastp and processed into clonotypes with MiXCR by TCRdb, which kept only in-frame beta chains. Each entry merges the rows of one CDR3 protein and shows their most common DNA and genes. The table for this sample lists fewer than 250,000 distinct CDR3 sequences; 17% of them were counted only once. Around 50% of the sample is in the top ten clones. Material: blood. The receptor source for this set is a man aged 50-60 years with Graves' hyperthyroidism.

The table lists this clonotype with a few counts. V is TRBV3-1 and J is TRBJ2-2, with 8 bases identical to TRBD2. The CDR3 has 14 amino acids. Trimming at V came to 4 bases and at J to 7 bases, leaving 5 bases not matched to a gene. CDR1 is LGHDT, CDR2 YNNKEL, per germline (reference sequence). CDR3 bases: TGTGCCAGCAGCCGAGCGGGGGACGGCGGGGAGCTGTTTTTT. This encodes CASSRAGDGGELFF.

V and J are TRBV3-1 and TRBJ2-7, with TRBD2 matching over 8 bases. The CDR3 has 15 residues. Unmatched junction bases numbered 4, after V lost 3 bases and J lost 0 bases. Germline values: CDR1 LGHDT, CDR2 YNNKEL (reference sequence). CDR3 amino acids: CASSHGLATSYEQYF. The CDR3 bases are TGTGCCAGCAGCCATGGACTAGCCACCTCCTACGAGCAGTACTTC.

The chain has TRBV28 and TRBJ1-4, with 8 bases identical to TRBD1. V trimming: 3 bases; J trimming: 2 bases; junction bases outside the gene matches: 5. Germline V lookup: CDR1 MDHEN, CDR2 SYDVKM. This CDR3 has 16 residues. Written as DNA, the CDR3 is TGTGCCAGCAGTTTTGGCAGGGGGCGGACTAATGAAAAACTGTTTTTT. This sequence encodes CASSFGRGRTNEKLFF.